This TCR beta chain derives from a study of blood T cell repertoires in COVID-19 (dated by TCRdb to the early 2020s). General notes on the study: Samples covering the acute and convalescent phases of COVID-19 were provided by collaborators in the United States, Italy and Spain. The dataset comprised deeply sampled blood TCRbeta repertoires from subjects exposed to, actively infected with, or recovered from COVID-19. A de-identified subject ID, COVID-19 status, age in years and sex were almost always included in the sample metadata. Where HLA class I and class II types were available, the types were taken from metadata supplied by the sample provider, not from assay-based typing. The prospective study material was composed of cDNA or gDNA derived from T cells, B-cell-depleted T cells, or PBMCs. The samples were drawn from the first 160 participants of the ongoing ImmuneRACE study and from 950 to 1,500 subjects provided by 6 global collaborators. The repertoires were made available in a free public database intended to serve as a resource for research on the immune response to SARS-CoV-2.

Enrolling through a virtual design, the prospective study's participants ranged in age from about 18 to 89 years and lived across approximately 25 United States geographic areas. To assign participants to cohorts, the prospective study relied on clinical history that participants themselves reported in a screening survey and a study questionnaire. Recovered participants in ImmuneRACE Cohort 3 were defined by two consecutive negative NP/OP PCR tests, clearance by a healthcare professional, or resolution of symptoms. In the prospective study, mobile phlebotomists collected whole blood, serum and a nasopharyngeal or oropharyngeal swab from each participant. Additional blood draws and questionnaires over a roughly two-month period could optionally be provided by prospective study participants. Before DNA extraction, prospective study blood samples were shipped either frozen or at room temperature.

The V and J ends are trimmed by 7 bases and 2 bases, leaving 11 bases between them. Including cysteine and phenylalanine, the CDR3 has 13 amino acids. The DNA shown is the 39-base CDR3, in frame from base 1. The germline V gene (reference sequence) sets CDR1 to LNHDA and CDR2 to SQIVND. TCRbeta CDR3 regions were amplified from genomic DNA by means of the immunoSEQ Assay, a bias-controlled multiplex PCR. The source study handled its data this way. Nucleated cell counts per sample were estimated from amplification of reference gene primers within the assay. Sequence reads were collapsed and filtered to measure the absolute abundance of every unique TCRbeta CDR3 rearrangement. For each sample, productive Simpson clonality was calculated by taking the square root of Simpson's diversity index across productive rearrangements. The source is immuneACCESS, and TCRdb retained only in-frame sequences with V and J called. Part of the clones is not carried over; for the studies checked, unresolved V genes explain less than half of this, and the remainder is unexplained. V and J calls plus clone size are reproduced from that table; the DNA served to infer D and trimming. For this sample there are under 200,000 clones; about nine tenths appear just once. Approximately 0.8% of the sample lies in the top ten.

Details on this clone: Its antigen is still unknown. Within one base of it there is no much larger clone, and no base qualities were kept.

General study outcomes and caveats: Clinical and demographic metadata were provided uncurated, with the amount varying by source and participant.

Recombination linked TRBV19 to TRBJ1-2; TRBD1 is a weak D gene call, 5 bases matching. The sample consisted of PBMCs or T cells enriched from blood (not recorded which). This TCR was sampled from a woman between 18 and 29 years old who had recovered from COVID-19. The base sequence is TGTGCCAGTACGGGGGTCTTGAACTATGGCTACACCTTC. Translated, it gives CASTGVLNYGYTF. The reference TRBV19 and TRBJ1-2 proteins fill in what lies around the CDR3, so the full variable domain reads DGGITQSPKYLFRKEGQNVTLSCEQNLNHDAMYWYRQDPGQGLRLIYYSQIVNDFQKGDIAEGYSVSREKKESFPLTVTSAQKNPTAFYLCASTGVLNYGYTFGSGTRLTVV.